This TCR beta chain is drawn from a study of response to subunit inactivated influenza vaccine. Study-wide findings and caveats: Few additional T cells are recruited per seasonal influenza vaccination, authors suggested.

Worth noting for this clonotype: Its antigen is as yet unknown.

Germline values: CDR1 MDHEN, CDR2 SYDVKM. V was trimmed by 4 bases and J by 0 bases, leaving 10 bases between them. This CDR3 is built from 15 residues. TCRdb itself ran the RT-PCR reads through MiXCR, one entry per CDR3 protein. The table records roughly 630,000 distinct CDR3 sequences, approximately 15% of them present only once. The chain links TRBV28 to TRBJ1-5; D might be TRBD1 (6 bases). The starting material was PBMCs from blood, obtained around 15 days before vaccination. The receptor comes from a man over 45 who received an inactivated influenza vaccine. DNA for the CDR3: TGTGCCAGCAGTTCGGACAGATATAGCAATCAGCCCCAGCATTTT. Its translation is CASSSDRYSNQPQHF. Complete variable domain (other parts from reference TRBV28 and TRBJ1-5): DVKVTQSSRYLVKRTGEKVFLECVQDMDHENMFWYRQDPGLGLRLIYFSYDVKMKEKGDIPEGYSVSREKKERFSLILESASTNQTSMYLCASSSDRYSNQPQHFGDGTRLSIL.